The T cell receptor (beta chain) under discussion was sequenced for a study of shared clonotypes between healthy human individuals. As to this clone: The antigen is not known.

The study's findings and limits: What rarefaction showed was incomplete sorted-subset sequencing despite large depth. Across subsets, estimated richness was generally greater for naive than for memory populations.

Clones were sequenced by immunoSEQ multiplex PCR, and TCRdb holds only the in-frame ones, with some missing. The sample holds over 850,000 clones; roughly 74% are singletons and the top ten take roughly 0.56%. The sequence was obtained from a man younger than 30 in good health. Some clones in this sample may be carry-over from other donors' samples. Sequencing was carried out using memory CD4+ T cells from PBMCs. Regarding subset: CD45RA-negative fraction.

The CDR3 DNA reads as TGCGCCAGCAGCCAAGACCCTGGACAGGGGAGGGGGCGGTACTTC. Translation gives CASSQDPGQGRGRYF. J is TRBJ2-7 and V is TRBV4-3, with 9 bases fitting TRBD1. The CDR3 runs to 15 residues. V lost 0 bases, J lost 12 bases, and 12 bases stayed unmatched. Germline assignment: CDR1 LGHNA and CDR2 YSLEER.